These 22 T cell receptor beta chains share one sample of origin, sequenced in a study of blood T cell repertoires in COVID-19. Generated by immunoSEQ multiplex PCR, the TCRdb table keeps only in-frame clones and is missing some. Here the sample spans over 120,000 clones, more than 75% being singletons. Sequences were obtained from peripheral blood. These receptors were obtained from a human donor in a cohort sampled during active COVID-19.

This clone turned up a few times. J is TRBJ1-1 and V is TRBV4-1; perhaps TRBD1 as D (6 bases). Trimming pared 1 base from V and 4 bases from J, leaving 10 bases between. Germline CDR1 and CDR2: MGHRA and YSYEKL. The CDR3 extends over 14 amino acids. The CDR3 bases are TGCGCCAGCAGCCAAGGTACAGGGCTCACTGAAGCTTTCTTT. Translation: CASSQGTGLTEAFF.

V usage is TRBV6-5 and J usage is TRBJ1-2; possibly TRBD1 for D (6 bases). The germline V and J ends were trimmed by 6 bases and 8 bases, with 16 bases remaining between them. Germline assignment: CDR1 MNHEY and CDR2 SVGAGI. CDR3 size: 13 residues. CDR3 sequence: CASRGDTARGYTF. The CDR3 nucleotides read TGTGCCAGCAGGGGGGACACCGCGCGGGGCTACACCTTC.

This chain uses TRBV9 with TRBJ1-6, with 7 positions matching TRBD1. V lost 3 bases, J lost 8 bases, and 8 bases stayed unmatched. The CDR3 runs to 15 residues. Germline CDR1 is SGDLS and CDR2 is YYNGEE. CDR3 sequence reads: CASSARQGTDSPLHF. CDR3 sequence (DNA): TGTGCCAGCAGCGCTAGACAGGGTACGGATTCACCCCTCCACTTT.

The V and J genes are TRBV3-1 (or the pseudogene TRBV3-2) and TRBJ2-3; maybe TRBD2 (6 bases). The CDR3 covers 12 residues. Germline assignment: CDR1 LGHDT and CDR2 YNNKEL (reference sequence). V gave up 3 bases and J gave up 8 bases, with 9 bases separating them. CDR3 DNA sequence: TGTGCCAGCAGCCATCGGGACTCTACGCAGTATTTT. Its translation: CASSHRDSTQYF.

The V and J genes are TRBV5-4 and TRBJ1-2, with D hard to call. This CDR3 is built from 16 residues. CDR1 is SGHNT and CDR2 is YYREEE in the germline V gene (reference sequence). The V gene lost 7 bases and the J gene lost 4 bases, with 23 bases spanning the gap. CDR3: CASLGRTGSGPYGYTF. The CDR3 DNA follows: TGTGCCAGCCTCGGGAGAACCGGGTCGGGCCCCTATGGCTACACCTTC.

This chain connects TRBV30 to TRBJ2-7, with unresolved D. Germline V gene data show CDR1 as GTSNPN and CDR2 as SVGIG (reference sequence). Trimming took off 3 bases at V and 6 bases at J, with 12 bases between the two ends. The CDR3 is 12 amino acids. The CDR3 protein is CAWSPDTAEQYV. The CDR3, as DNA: TGTGCCTGGAGCCCCGACACCGCCGAGCAGTACGTC.

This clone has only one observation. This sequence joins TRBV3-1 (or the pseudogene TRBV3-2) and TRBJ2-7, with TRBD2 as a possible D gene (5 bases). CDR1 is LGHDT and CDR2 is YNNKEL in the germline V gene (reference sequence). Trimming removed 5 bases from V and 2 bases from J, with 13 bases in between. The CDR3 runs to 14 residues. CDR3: CASSSEQRAYEQYF. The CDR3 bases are TGTGCCAGCAGCTCAGAACAGAGGGCCTACGAGCAGTACTTC.

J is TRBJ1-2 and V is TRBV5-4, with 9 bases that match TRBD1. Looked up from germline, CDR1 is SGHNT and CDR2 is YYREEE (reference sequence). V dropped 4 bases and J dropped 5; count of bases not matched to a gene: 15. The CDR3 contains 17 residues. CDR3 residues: CASSPLPGQGEGYGYTF. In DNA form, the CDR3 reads TGTGCCAGCAGCCCCTTACCGGGACAGGGTGAAGGGTATGGCTACACCTTC.

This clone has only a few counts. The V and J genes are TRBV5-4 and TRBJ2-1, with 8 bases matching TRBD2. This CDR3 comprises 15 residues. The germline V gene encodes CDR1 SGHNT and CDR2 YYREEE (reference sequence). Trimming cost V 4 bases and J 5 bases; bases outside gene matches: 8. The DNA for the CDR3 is TGTGCCAGCAGCCCTGCGGGGGGAAATAACAATGAGCAGTTCTTC. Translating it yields CASSPAGGNNNEQFF.

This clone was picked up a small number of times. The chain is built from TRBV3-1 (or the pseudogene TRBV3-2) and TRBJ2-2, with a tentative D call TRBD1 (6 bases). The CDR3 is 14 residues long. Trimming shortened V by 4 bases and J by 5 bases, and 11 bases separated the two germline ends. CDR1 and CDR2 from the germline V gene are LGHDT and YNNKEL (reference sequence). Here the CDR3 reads CASSPRQGTGELFF. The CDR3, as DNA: TGTGCCAGCAGCCCCCGGCAGGGGACCGGGGAGCTGTTTTTT.

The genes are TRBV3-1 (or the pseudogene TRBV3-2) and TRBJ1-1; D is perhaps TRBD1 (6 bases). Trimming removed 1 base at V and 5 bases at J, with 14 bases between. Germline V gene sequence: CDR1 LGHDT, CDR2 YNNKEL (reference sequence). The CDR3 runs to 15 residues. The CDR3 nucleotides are TGTGCCAGCAGCCAAGTGTCAGGGGCAGGAACTGAAGCTTTCTTT. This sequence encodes CASSQVSGAGTEAFF.

This CDR3 reads CASSLLQGLEGYTF. CDR3 bases: TGTGCCAGCAGTCTCTTACAGGGTTTAGAGGGCTACACCTTC. The gene calls are TRBV6-5 and TRBJ1-2, with D maybe TRBD1 (6 bases). V was pared by 5 bases and J by 8 bases, with 18 bases between. CDR3 length: 14 residues. CDR1 and CDR2 (germline): MNHEY, SVGAGI.

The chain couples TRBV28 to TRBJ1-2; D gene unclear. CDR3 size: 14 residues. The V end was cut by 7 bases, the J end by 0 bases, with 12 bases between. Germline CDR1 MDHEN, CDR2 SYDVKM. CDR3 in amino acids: CASKSTDSNYGYTF. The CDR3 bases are TGTGCCAGCAAGTCCACGGACTCTAACTATGGCTACACCTTC.

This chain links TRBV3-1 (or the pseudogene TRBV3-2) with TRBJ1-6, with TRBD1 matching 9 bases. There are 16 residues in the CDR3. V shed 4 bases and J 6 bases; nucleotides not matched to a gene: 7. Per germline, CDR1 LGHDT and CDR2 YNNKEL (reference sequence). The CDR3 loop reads CASSRGTGLPNSPLHF. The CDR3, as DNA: TGTGCCAGCAGCCGGGGGACAGGGCTCCCTAATTCACCCCTCCACTTT.

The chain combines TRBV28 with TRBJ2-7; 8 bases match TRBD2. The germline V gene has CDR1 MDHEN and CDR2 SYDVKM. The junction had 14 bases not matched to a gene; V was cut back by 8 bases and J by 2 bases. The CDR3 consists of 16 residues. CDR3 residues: CASRGGGAALPYEQYF. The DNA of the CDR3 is TGTGCCAGCCGGGGGGGTGGGGCAGCCCTGCCCTACGAGCAGTACTTC.

The CDR3 here is CASSVEWQGNTGELFF. The CDR3 DNA reads TGTGCCAGCAGCGTAGAATGGCAGGGAAACACCGGGGAGCTGTTTTTT. This chain uses TRBV9 with TRBJ2-2, with D possibly matching TRBD1 (5 bases). V lost 0 bases to trimming and J lost 2 bases, with 11 bases between them. Germline V gives CDR1 SGDLS, CDR2 YYNGEE. This CDR3 has 16 amino acids. The whole variable domain, remainder taken from reference TRBV9 and TRBJ2-2, is DSGVTQTPKHLITATGQRVTLRCSPRSGDLSVYWYQQSLDQGLQFLIQYYNGEERAKGNILERFSAQQFPDLHSELNLSSLELGDSALYFCASSVEWQGNTGELFFGEGSRLTVL.

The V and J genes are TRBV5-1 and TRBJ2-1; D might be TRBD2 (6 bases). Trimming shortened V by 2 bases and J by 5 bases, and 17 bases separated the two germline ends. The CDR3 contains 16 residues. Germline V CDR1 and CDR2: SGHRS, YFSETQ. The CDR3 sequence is CASSFTRDWAHNEQFF. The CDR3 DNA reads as TGCGCCAGCAGCTTCACTAGGGACTGGGCCCACAATGAGCAGTTCTTC.

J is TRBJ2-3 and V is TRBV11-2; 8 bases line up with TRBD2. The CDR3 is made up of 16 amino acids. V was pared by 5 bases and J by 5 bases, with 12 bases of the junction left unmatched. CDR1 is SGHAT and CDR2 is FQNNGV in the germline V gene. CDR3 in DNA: TGTGCCAGCAGCCCCAGCGGGAGAGGGTTTGGAGATACGCAGTATTTT. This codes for CASSPSGRGFGDTQYF. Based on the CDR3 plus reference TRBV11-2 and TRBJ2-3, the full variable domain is EAGVAQSPRYKIIEKRQSVAFWCNPISGHATLYWYQQILGQGPKLLIQFQNNGVVDDSQLPKDRFSAERLKGVDSTLKIQPAKLEDSAVYLCASSPSGRGFGDTQYFGPGTRLTVL.

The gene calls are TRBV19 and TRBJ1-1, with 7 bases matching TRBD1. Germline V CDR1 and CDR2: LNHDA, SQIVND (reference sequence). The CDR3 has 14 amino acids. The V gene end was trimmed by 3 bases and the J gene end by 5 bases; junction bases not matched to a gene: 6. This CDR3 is CASSIPGRGTEAFF. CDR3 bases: TGTGCCAGTAGTATTCCGGGCAGGGGGACTGAAGCTTTCTTT.

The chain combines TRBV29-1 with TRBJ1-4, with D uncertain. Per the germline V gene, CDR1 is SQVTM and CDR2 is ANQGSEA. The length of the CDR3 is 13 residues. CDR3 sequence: CSVKQPSNEKLFF. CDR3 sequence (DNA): TGCAGTGTTAAACAGCCTTCTAATGAAAAACTGTTTTTT.

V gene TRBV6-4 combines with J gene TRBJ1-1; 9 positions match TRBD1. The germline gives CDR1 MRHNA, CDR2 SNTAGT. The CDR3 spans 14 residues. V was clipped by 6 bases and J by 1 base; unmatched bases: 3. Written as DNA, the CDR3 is TGTGCCAGCAGAGAGGACAGGGGGAACACTGAAGCTTTCTTT. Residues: CASREDRGNTEAFF.

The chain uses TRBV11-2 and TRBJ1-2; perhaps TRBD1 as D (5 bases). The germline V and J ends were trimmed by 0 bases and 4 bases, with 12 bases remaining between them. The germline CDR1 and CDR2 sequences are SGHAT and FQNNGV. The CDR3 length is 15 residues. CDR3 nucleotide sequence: TGTGCCAGCAGCTTAGATCGGGGGGGAGGCTATGGCTACACCTTC. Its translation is CASSLDRGGGYGYTF.